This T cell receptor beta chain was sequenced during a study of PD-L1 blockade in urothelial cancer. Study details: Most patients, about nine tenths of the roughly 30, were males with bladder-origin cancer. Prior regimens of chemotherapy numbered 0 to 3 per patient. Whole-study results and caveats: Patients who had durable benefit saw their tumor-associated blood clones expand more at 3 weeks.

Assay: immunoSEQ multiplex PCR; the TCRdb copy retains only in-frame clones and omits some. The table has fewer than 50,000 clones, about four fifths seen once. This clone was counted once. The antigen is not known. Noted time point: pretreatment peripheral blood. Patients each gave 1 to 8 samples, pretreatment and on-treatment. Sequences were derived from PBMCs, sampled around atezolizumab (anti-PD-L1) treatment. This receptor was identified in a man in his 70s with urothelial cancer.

CDR3 coding DNA: TGCGCCAGCAGCTTGGCCGGGAGCGGGAGTGGATTAGATACGCAGTATTTT. Protein product: CASSLAGSGSGLDTQYF. V is TRBV5-1 and J is TRBJ2-3; 8 nucleotides align to TRBD2. This CDR3 contains 17 residues. The V gene end was trimmed by 0 bases and the J gene end by 5 bases; junction bases not matched to a gene: 11. Germline V gene lookup returns CDR1 SGHRS and CDR2 YFSETQ.